This TCR beta chain appears in the sequencing data of a study of Ad26.COV2.S vaccination and SARS-CoV-2 variants. A word on this clone: Its matching antigen is unknown.

Study outcomes and limitations: Placebo recipients had lower spike-specific TCR breadth than vaccine recipients.

Per the germline V gene, CDR1 is SGHAT and CDR2 is FQDESV (reference sequence). There are 13 residues in the CDR3. The germline V and J ends were trimmed by 10 bases and 3 bases, with 15 bases remaining between them. Produced via immunoSEQ multiplex PCR; TCRdb's table is partial and in-frame only. The sample consists of approximately 500,000 clones, around 90% of them appearing once. As to treatment: about 20 received Ad26.COV2.S at low or high dose, single or two shots; several received placebo; per-sample allocation not given. The samples date from day 63 after the first vaccine or placebo injection.

This receptor was obtained from a person aged 18 to 59 who received the Ad26.COV2.S COVID-19 vaccine or a placebo. This sample comprised peripheral blood, obtained in a trial of Ad26.COV2.S vaccine versus placebo. V usage is TRBV11-1 and J usage is TRBJ1-1; maybe TRBD1 (6 bases). Here the CDR3 reads CANRGGADTEAFF. The CDR3 DNA reads as TGTGCCAACCGGGGGGGGGCCGACACTGAAGCTTTCTTT.